These 32 T cell receptor beta chains were all obtained from the same sample, sequenced in a study of T cell changes during pregnancy in multiple sclerosis (dated by TCRdb to about 2019). Library generation was performed with the immunoSEQ multiplex PCR assay. In TCRdb, the immuneACCESS table is reduced to in-frame sequences with V and J assigned. These tables do not hold every clone; where another copy was compared, an unresolved V gene accounts for under half, and the others remain unexplained. The sample includes 25,000 to 40,000 clones, with nearly 90% observed a single time. 11% of the sample belongs to the ten largest clones. Sequences were derived from CD8+ T cells from peripheral blood mononuclear cells, sampled in the third trimester of pregnancy. Receptor source: a female donor with multiple sclerosis, enrolled in a pregnancy study.

This chain links TRBV6-5 with TRBJ2-7; perhaps TRBD2 as D (5 bases). V lost 0 bases, J lost 3 bases, and 9 bases lay in between. CDR1 and CDR2 from the germline V gene are MNHEY and SVGAGI. CDR3 length: 14 amino acids. CDR3 amino acids: CASSYSAEDYEQYF. CDR3 nucleotide sequence: TGTGCCAGCAGTTACTCGGCGGAGGACTACGAGCAGTACTTC.

The V gene is TRBV6-1, the J gene TRBJ2-1; the match to TRBD2 covers 7 bases. This CDR3 spans 16 amino acids. J lost 8 bases, V lost 0 bases, and 10 bases had no gene match. Germline assignment: CDR1 MNHNS and CDR2 SASEGT. CDR3 residues: CASSEAFGRVADEQFF. The CDR3 DNA reads as TGTGCCAGCAGTGAAGCATTTGGGAGGGTTGCGGATGAGCAGTTCTTC.

This chain links TRBV6-4 with TRBJ2-3; D may be TRBD2 (6 bases). V was shortened by 3 bases and J by 2 bases, with 9 bases between the two germline ends. Germline values: CDR1 MRHNA, CDR2 SNTAGT. The CDR3 loop spans 14 amino acids. Here the CDR3 reads CASSEGGPTDTQYF. CDR3 bases: TGTGCCAGCAGTGAGGGGGGACCCACAGATACGCAGTATTTT.

V usage is TRBV29-1 and J usage is TRBJ2-2, with D perhaps matching TRBD2 (6 bases). The germline V gene has CDR1 SQVTM and CDR2 ANQGSEA. The germline V and J ends were trimmed by 7 bases and 4 bases, with 22 bases remaining between them. The CDR3 is made up of 16 amino acids. CDR3 sequence (DNA): TGCAGCGCTGGGGACCATGCCGGGAGTAGCACCGGGGAGCTGTTTTTT. Translating gives CSAGDHAGSSTGELFF.

This rearrangement joins TRBV30 to TRBJ1-2, with D perhaps TRBD1 (5 bases). The germline gives CDR1 GTSNPN, CDR2 SVGIG (reference sequence). The V end was cut by 2 bases, the J end by 2 bases, with 15 bases between. CDR3 length equals 15 residues. CDR3 residues: CAWSPLGGRNYGYTF. CDR3 coding DNA: TGTGCCTGGAGTCCCCTCGGGGGAAGGAACTATGGCTACACCTTC.

The chain combines TRBV9 with TRBJ2-1; 8 bases fit TRBD2. This CDR3 is 14 amino acids long. J gave up 5 bases and V 7 bases, and 8 bases lay outside the gene matches. From germline, CDR1 is SGDLS and CDR2 YYNGEE. The CDR3 sequence: CASSRGGWDNEQFF. The DNA for the CDR3 is TGTGCCAGCTCCCGGGGGGGGTGGGACAATGAGCAGTTCTTC.

V and J are TRBV7-2 and TRBJ2-7, with TRBD2 identical over 7 bases. CDR1 and CDR2 (germline): SGHTA, FQGNSA. There are 14 residues in the CDR3. V lost 5 bases, J lost 0 bases, and 4 bases stayed unmatched. CDR3 amino acids: CASSTAGVSYEQYF. CDR3 nucleotide sequence: TGTGCCAGCAGCACCGCGGGGGTCTCCTACGAGCAGTACTTC.

The chain recombines TRBV4-1 with TRBJ2-1, with 8 bases lining up with TRBD2. CDR3 length: 16 residues. The trim removed 2 bases at V and 8 bases at J, leaving 11 bases unmatched. Germline CDR1 is MGHRA and CDR2 is YSYEKL. The CDR3 reads CASSQSPGGIGDEQFF. The CDR3 bases are TGCGCCAGCAGCCAATCACCGGGGGGGATTGGCGATGAGCAGTTCTTC.

The chain is built from TRBV6-1 and TRBJ1-5; 8 nucleotides align to TRBD1. The V gene's germline CDR1 is MNHNS and CDR2 SASEGT. The length of the CDR3 is 15 residues. J lost 3 bases, V lost 4 bases, and 5 bases had no gene match. CDR3 loop: CASSGWTGLNQPQHF. The CDR3 bases are TGTGCCAGCAGTGGCTGGACAGGGCTCAATCAGCCCCAGCATTTT.

The chain is built from TRBV13 and TRBJ2-3, with D hard to call. CDR1 PRHDT and CDR2 FYEKMQ come from the germline V gene (reference sequence). This CDR3 has 13 amino acids. Trimming stripped 1 base from V and 1 base from J, with 3 bases between. CDR3 bases: TGTGCCAGCAGCTTAGCGGGCACAGATACGCAGTATTTT. Encoded protein: CASSLAGTDTQYF.

This clone has just one count. A junction end diverges from the germline sequence, so it may reflect a read error. The rearrangement joins TRBV5-1 to TRBJ1-2; D is ambiguous. This CDR3 comprises 11 residues. Germline CDR1 and CDR2: SGHRS and YFSETQ. The CDR3 sequence is CASSLGLVTDF. In DNA, the CDR3 is TGCGCCAGCAGCTTGGGATTGGTCACAGACTTC.

This chain joins TRBV28 and TRBJ2-4; maybe TRBD2 (6 bases). The CDR3 extends over 17 amino acids. Germline CDR1 is MDHEN and CDR2 is SYDVKM. Trimming stripped 5 bases from V and 3 bases from J, with 20 bases between. Written as DNA, the CDR3 is TGTGCCAGCAGTACCCCCTGGGGACTGAGGGGCAAAAACATTCAGTACTTC. This sequence encodes CASSTPWGLRGKNIQYF. Looking up the rest from reference TRBV28 and TRBJ2-4 gives the full variable domain: DVKVTQSSRYLVKRTGEKVFLECVQDMDHENMFWYRQDPGLGLRLIYFSYDVKMKEKGDIPEGYSVSREKKERFSLILESASTNQTSMYLCASSTPWGLRGKNIQYFGAGTRLSVL.

The rearrangement uses TRBV12-5 and TRBJ1-1; 8 bases line up with TRBD1. J gave up 6 bases and V 1 base, and 7 bases lay outside the gene matches. Germline V gene data show CDR1 as LGHNT and CDR2 as FRNRAP. CDR3 size: 15 residues. The CDR3 spells CASGLGAAGGSEAFF. CDR3 nucleotide sequence: TGTGCTAGTGGTTTGGGGGCGGCAGGGGGCTCTGAAGCTTTCTTT.

CDR3 amino acids: CASKVRDRGPYSNQPQHF. DNA for the CDR3: TGTGCCAGTAAGGTCCGGGACAGGGGGCCTTATAGCAATCAGCCCCAGCATTTT. The genes are TRBV19 and TRBJ1-5, with TRBD1 matching over 12 bases. With 7 bases clipped from V and 0 bases from J, the junction kept 10 bases outside the gene matches. CDR1 and CDR2 (germline): LNHDA, SQIVND (reference sequence). The CDR3 totals 18 residues.

This chain joins TRBV6-5 and TRBJ1-1; D is undetermined. With 2 bases removed from V and 3 bases from J, the gap between germline ends came to 7 bases. Germline CDR1 and CDR2: MNHEY and SVGAGI. The CDR3 covers 13 residues. The CDR3 nucleotides are TGTGCCAGCAGTTACGGCCAGTACACTGAAGCTTTCTTT. This gives the protein CASSYGQYTEAFF.

J is TRBJ1-2 and V is TRBV9, with 9 bases fitting TRBD1. The length of the CDR3 is 15 residues. V lost 0 bases to trimming and J lost 7 bases; unmatched junction nucleotides: 7. CDR1 and CDR2 (germline): SGDLS, YYNGEE. CDR3 protein: CASSVGVGTGLGYTF. The CDR3 nucleotides are TGTGCCAGCAGCGTAGGTGTGGGGACAGGGCTTGGCTACACCTTC.

This rearrangement joins TRBV27 to TRBJ1-4, with TRBD1 matching over 7 bases. The V gene's germline CDR1 is MNHEY and CDR2 SMNVEV (reference sequence). CDR3 length: 17 residues. The trim removed 1 base at V and 3 bases at J, leaving 8 bases unmatched. CDR3 residues: CASSLYTTGLSNEKLFF. CDR3 coding DNA: TGTGCCAGCAGTTTATACACGACAGGGTTGTCTAATGAAAAACTGTTTTTT. Full variable domain (missing parts from reference TRBV27 and TRBJ1-4): EAQVTQNPRYLITVTGKKLTVTCSQNMNHEYMSWYRQDPGLGLRQIYYSMNVEVTDKGDVPEGYKVSRKEKRNFPLILESPSPNQTSLYFCASSLYTTGLSNEKLFFGSGTQLSVL.

V and J are TRBV19 and TRBJ2-3; D is possibly TRBD2 (6 bases). The CDR3 sequence is 13 residues long. Trimming pared 8 bases from V and 3 bases from J, leaving 12 bases between. Germline CDR1 is LNHDA and CDR2 is SQIVND (reference sequence). The CDR3 bases are TGTGCCAGTGGCGGGACCGGGACAGATACGCAGTATTTT. This codes for CASGGTGTDTQYF.

This clone was found once. The chain recombines TRBV5-4 with TRBJ1-1; D might be TRBD1 (6 bases). Germline CDR1 and CDR2: SGHNT and YYREEE (reference sequence). The CDR3 sequence is 15 residues long. The V gene lost 4 bases and the J gene lost 1 base, with 14 bases spanning the gap. In DNA, the CDR3 is TGTGCCAGCAGCGTCAGGGGCCGATCGAACACTGAAGCTTTCTTT. Its translation is CASSVRGRSNTEAFF. The whole variable domain, filled in from reference TRBV5-4 and TRBJ1-1, reads ETGVTQSPTHLIKTRGQQVTLRCSSQSGHNTVSWYQQALGQGPQFIFQYYREEENGRGNFPPRFSGLQFPNYSSELNVNALELDDSALYLCASSVRGRSNTEAFFGQGTRLTVV.

The rearrangement uses TRBV9 and TRBJ2-1; 8 bases align to TRBD1. This CDR3 comprises 17 residues. CDR1 SGDLS and CDR2 YYNGEE come from the germline V gene. Trimming removed 0 bases from V and 7 bases from J; junction bases left unmatched: 12. CDR3 sequence: CASSVGFGTGLRNEQFF. The CDR3 nucleotides are TGTGCCAGCAGCGTAGGATTTGGGACAGGTCTGAGGAATGAGCAGTTCTTC.

The rearrangement links TRBV11-2 to TRBJ2-3; the match to TRBD2 covers 8 bases. Per the germline V gene, CDR1 is SGHAT and CDR2 is FQNNGV. This CDR3 comprises 16 residues. The J segment lost 0 bases and the V segment lost 4 bases, leaving 6 bases of the junction unmatched. This CDR3 is CASSSGLAFSTDTQYF. The CDR3 nucleotides read TGTGCCAGCAGCTCCGGACTAGCCTTTAGCACAGATACGCAGTATTTT.

The gene calls are TRBV4-2 and TRBJ2-7; 11 bases match TRBD1. V shed 4 bases, J shed 4 bases, and the junction held 6 bases outside the gene matches. Germline V gene data show CDR1 as LGHNA and CDR2 as YNFKEQ. This CDR3 region has 15 residues. CDR3 sequence reads: CASSLGTGGGYEQYF. As DNA, the CDR3 is TGTGCCAGCAGCCTAGGGACAGGGGGAGGATACGAGCAGTACTTC.

About this clone itself: Other nucleotide sequences in the sample specify the same CDR3. V gene TRBV13 combines with J gene TRBJ2-1; D is undetermined. The CDR3 has 13 residues. CDR1 PRHDT and CDR2 FYEKMQ come from the germline V gene (reference sequence). Trimming pared 5 bases from V and 10 bases from J, leaving 15 bases between. The CDR3 loop is CASSQTATREQFF. CDR3 DNA sequence: TGTGCCAGCAGCCAGACGGCGACGCGGGAGCAGTTCTTC.

V is TRBV5-1 and J is TRBJ2-5, with TRBD2 matching over 7 bases. Germline trimming cut 4 bases from V and 3 bases from J; bases unmatched to any gene: 6. Germline V gene sequence: CDR1 SGHRS, CDR2 YFSETQ. The CDR3 spans 14 residues. The CDR3 sequence is CASSGPTSEETQYF. The CDR3 nucleotides read TGCGCCAGCAGCGGCCCTACTAGCGAAGAGACCCAGTACTTC.

The CDR3 coding sequence is TGTGCCATCAGCGAGGGGGAGGGTGAAGCTTTCTTT. Encoded protein: CAISEGEGEAFF. V and J are TRBV10-3 and TRBJ1-1, with D perhaps TRBD1 (6 bases). V shed 6 bases and J shed 7 bases, with 12 bases lying between them. The CDR3 contains 12 residues. The V gene's germline CDR1 is ENHRY and CDR2 SYGVKD.

The chain joins TRBV9 to TRBJ1-2, with 7 bases lining up with TRBD1. V was clipped by 5 bases and J by 4 bases; unmatched bases: 2. This CDR3 contains 12 residues. CDR1 is SGDLS, CDR2 YYNGEE, per germline. Here the CDR3 reads CASRGQIYGYTF. Here the CDR3 DNA reads TGTGCCAGCAGGGGACAGATCTATGGCTACACCTTC. The whole variable domain, remainder taken from reference TRBV9 and TRBJ1-2, is DSGVTQTPKHLITATGQRVTLRCSPRSGDLSVYWYQQSLDQGLQFLIQYYNGEERAKGNILERFSAQQFPDLHSELNLSSLELGDSALYFCASRGQIYGYTFGSGTRLTVV.

This chain uses TRBV13 with TRBJ2-1; 7 bases match TRBD1. Germline V gives CDR1 PRHDT, CDR2 FYEKMQ (reference sequence). The CDR3 extends over 16 amino acids. J was trimmed by 3 bases and V by 3 bases; bases with no gene match: 8. As DNA, the CDR3 is TGTGCCAGCAGCTTGGTCGGACAGGCCAGCTACAATGAGCAGTTCTTC. Protein product: CASSLVGQASYNEQFF.

The chain employs TRBV7-9 and TRBJ2-7; D is unclear. Germline V gene sequence: CDR1 SEHNR, CDR2 FQNEAQ (reference sequence). The V gene lost 5 bases and the J gene lost 3 bases, with 5 bases spanning the gap. CDR3 length: 11 amino acids. The CDR3, as DNA: TGTGCCAGCAGCCCAGGCTACGAGCAGTACTTC. Translating it yields CASSPGYEQYF.

The rearrangement uses TRBV5-1 and TRBJ2-1; 7 nucleotides agree with TRBD1. The V and J ends lost 4 bases and 8 bases, in that order; junction bases with no gene match: 15. Germline V CDR1 and CDR2: SGHRS, YFSETQ. The CDR3 loop spans 16 amino acids. The CDR3 nucleotides read TGCGCCAGCAGCAACCGTGGAGAGGGGGCTGGCGATGAGCAGTTCTTC. Translated: CASSNRGEGAGDEQFF.

This clone was observed a single time. The chain employs TRBV9 and TRBJ2-7; the D gene is possibly TRBD1 (6 bases). CDR3 length: 15 amino acids. CDR1 and CDR2 from the germline V gene are SGDLS and YYNGEE. Trimming took 3 bases from V and 4 from J, leaving 17 bases between them. The CDR3 DNA is TGTGCCAGCAGCGAAACCGAGGGGGTTCGGTACGAGCAGTACTTC. Translated, it gives CASSETEGVRYEQYF.

This chain connects TRBV29-1 to TRBJ1-1; 7 bases align to TRBD1. CDR1 is SQVTM, CDR2 ANQGSEA, per germline. The CDR3 length is 12 residues. The V and J ends lost 5 bases and 4 bases, in that order; junction bases with no gene match: 4. CDR3 DNA sequence: TGCAGCGTTCCAGGGGACAGCACTGAAGCTTTCTTT. It codes for CSVPGDSTEAFF.

The CDR3 loop is CASSDSLLAGANEQFF. CDR3 nucleotide sequence: TGTGCCAGCAGTGACTCTTTATTAGCGGGGGCCAATGAGCAGTTCTTC. The V call is TRBV6-4, the J call TRBJ2-1; 9 bases fit TRBD2. This CDR3 contains 16 residues. The V and J ends lost 0 bases and 6 bases, in that order; junction bases with no gene match: 6. CDR1 and CDR2 from the germline V gene are MRHNA and SNTAGT.